The next 29 T cell receptor beta chains were all read from a single sample in a study of T cell responses to AZD1222 COVID-19 vaccine (TCRdb year 2021). According to the study, the label for this sample's time point signals: baseline before first vaccination. Libraries were prepared through the immunoSEQ multiplex PCR assay. Sourced from immuneACCESS, this table was stored by TCRdb with only in-frame sequences that have V and J called. A share of the clones is absent; for the studies checked, an unresolved V gene accounts for under half, and the remainder has no known explanation. The sample table lists 180,000 or so clones, around 94% of them with a count of one. The ten largest account for 0.64% of the sample. Source: peripheral blood, taken on day 0 of AZD1222 vaccination. The origin of the receptors is an adult in good health.

The chain recombines TRBV28 with TRBJ1-2; no clear D. V dropped 8 bases and J dropped 8 bases, with 15 bases sitting between them. Germline CDR1 is MDHEN and CDR2 is SYDVKM. This CDR3 spans 12 amino acids. The CDR3 sequence: CASGERYSGYTF. The CDR3 DNA sequence: TGTGCCAGCGGAGAGCGGTATTCGGGCTACACCTTC.

The chain links TRBV6-5 to TRBJ1-5, with a possible D match to TRBD1 (6 bases). The CDR3 has 14 amino acids. The germline V gene encodes CDR1 MNHEY and CDR2 SVGAGI. Trimming pared 5 bases from V and 3 bases from J, leaving 11 bases between. The DNA of the CDR3 is TGTGCCAGCAGTCAGACAGGAACCAATCAGCCCCAGCATTTT. Translating gives CASSQTGTNQPQHF.

The V gene is TRBV10-2, the J gene TRBJ2-7; D could derive from TRBD1 or TRBD2 (5 bases each). Germline V gene sequence: CDR1 WSHSY, CDR2 SAAADI. The ends were cut back, 0 bases at V and 2 bases at J, with 8 bases in the middle. The CDR3 length is 14 residues. In nucleotides, the CDR3 is TGCGCCAGCAGTGAGTCGTGGGGACCCTACGAGCAGTACTTC. Its translation is CASSESWGPYEQYF.

DNA for the CDR3: TGTGCCAGCAGCCTCGGGGTTGGACTAGCCTTGGAGCAGTACTTC. This sequence encodes CASSLGVGLALEQYF. The chain links TRBV3-1 (or the pseudogene TRBV3-2) to TRBJ2-7, with 8 bases that match TRBD2. The germline gives CDR1 LGHDT, CDR2 YNNKEL (reference sequence). This CDR3 comprises 15 residues. J lost 7 bases, V lost 4 bases, and 12 bases had no gene match.

This chain links TRBV6-5 with TRBJ1-4; 8 bases are shared with TRBD1. The CDR3 is made up of 15 amino acids. The V and J ends lost 6 bases and 8 bases, in that order; junction bases with no gene match: 11. From germline, CDR1 is MNHEY and CDR2 SVGAGI. As DNA, the CDR3 is TGTGCCAGCAGATATGAAGGACAGGGTCGGGAAAAACTGTTTTTT. This encodes CASRYEGQGREKLFF.

There are a few counts of this clone. This chain connects TRBV6-1 to TRBJ1-5, with D tentatively TRBD1 (5 bases). Per germline, CDR1 MNHNS and CDR2 SASEGT. Deletions cut 2 bases from V and 7 bases from J, with 15 bases between. The CDR3 is made up of 15 amino acids. CDR3 nucleotides: TGTGCCAGCAGTGAAACGGCCGGGGCGCGGCAGCCCCAGCATTTT. It yields the protein CASSETAGARQPQHF.

V is TRBV5-4 and J is TRBJ2-7; D tentatively fits TRBD1 or TRBD2 (5 bases each). The V end was cut by 0 bases, the J end by 0 bases, with 13 bases between. In germline, CDR1 is SGHNT, CDR2 YYREEE (reference sequence). CDR3 length: 16 residues. DNA for the CDR3: TGTGCCAGCAGCTTGGCCCCAGGGAGAAGCTCCTACGAGCAGTACTTC. Translating gives CASSLAPGRSSYEQYF.

The chain carries TRBV30 and TRBJ2-1; D ambiguous. Germline-derived CDR1 and CDR2 are GTSNPN and SVGIG (reference sequence). The CDR3 spans 14 residues. Between the trimmed V and J ends, which lost 4 bases and 2 bases, there was a span of 12 bases. CDR3 loop: CAWTVGGAYNEQFF. The CDR3, as DNA: TGTGCCTGGACTGTGGGTGGGGCCTACAATGAGCAGTTCTTC.

V gene TRBV11-2 combines with J gene TRBJ1-6; D is unclear. The V end lost 6 bases, the J end lost 11 bases, and 8 bases lay between the germline ends. This CDR3 contains 11 residues. The germline gives CDR1 SGHAT, CDR2 FQNNGV. DNA of the CDR3: TGTGCCAGCAGTACCGGGGCACCCCTCCACTTT. Translation gives CASSTGAPLHF.

The rearrangement joins TRBV15 to TRBJ2-1; a possible D gene is TRBD2 (6 bases). CDR1 and CDR2 (germline): LNHNV, YYDKDF (reference sequence). This CDR3 has 14 amino acids. V lost 0 bases to trimming and J lost 7 bases, with 10 bases between them. CDR3 sequence (DNA): TGTGCCACCAGCAGAGATCTAGCGTCGAATGAGCAGTTCTTC. Its protein product is CATSRDLASNEQFF.

The gene calls are TRBV28 and TRBJ1-1; the D is unclear. The CDR3 has 11 amino acids. V was pared by 5 bases and J by 11 bases, with 12 bases between. In germline, CDR1 is MDHEN, CDR2 SYDVKM. This chain's CDR3 is CASSRRPNAFF. The CDR3 coding sequence is TGTGCCAGCAGTCGGCGGCCGAATGCTTTCTTT.

The V and J genes are TRBV10-3 and TRBJ2-5; 8 nucleotides match TRBD2. The CDR3 consists of 12 residues. The germline CDR1 and CDR2 sequences are ENHRY and SYGVKD. The ends lost 10 bases at V and 4 bases at J; junction bases unmatched: 5. The CDR3, as DNA: TGTGCCACAAACCGGGGGGGAGAGACCCAGTACTTC. It yields the protein CATNRGGETQYF.

V usage is TRBV7-2 and J usage is TRBJ1-1; TRBD1 agrees at 7 bases. J gave up 2 bases and V 5 bases, and 8 bases lay outside the gene matches. This CDR3 has 15 residues. Germline assignment: CDR1 SGHTA and CDR2 FQGNSA. For the CDR3, the DNA is TGTGCCAGCAGCCTACTGGGACAGATTAACACTGAAGCTTTCTTT. Protein sequence: CASSLLGQINTEAFF.

This chain links TRBV28 with TRBJ1-1; D is ambiguous. The V gene's germline CDR1 is MDHEN and CDR2 SYDVKM. The CDR3 contains 15 residues. V shed 6 bases and J shed 1 base, with 15 bases lying between them. This CDR3 is CASSPGDTKNTEAFF. The DNA of the CDR3 is TGTGCCAGCAGCCCCGGGGATACAAAGAACACTGAAGCTTTCTTT.

The chain's CDR3 is CASGGTATGELFF. The CDR3 DNA reads TGTGCCAGCGGGGGGACAGCCACCGGGGAGCTGTTTTTT. The V call is TRBV2, the J call TRBJ2-2, with a weak D call TRBD1 (7 bases). V dropped 8 bases and J dropped 4 bases, with 11 bases sitting between them. The CDR3 sequence is 13 residues long. Germline V CDR1 and CDR2: SNHLY, FYNNEI. Using reference TRBV2 and TRBJ2-2 for the parts outside the CDR3, the full variable domain is EPEVTQTPSHQVTQMGQEVILRCVPISNHLYFYWYRQILGQKVEFLVSFYNNEISEKSEIFDDQFSVERPDGSNFTLKIRSTKLEDSAMYFCASGGTATGELFFGEGSRLTVL.

CDR3 sequence (DNA): TGTGCCAGCAGCCCCGCCCCCTCGGGCGGCTACACCTTC. Translating it yields CASSPAPSGGYTF. V usage is TRBV3-1 (or the pseudogene TRBV3-2) and J usage is TRBJ1-2, with D unresolved. The germline V and J ends were trimmed by 4 bases and 8 bases, with 14 bases remaining between them. The CDR3 consists of 13 residues. The germline gives CDR1 LGHDT, CDR2 YNNKEL (reference sequence).

V is TRBV30 and J is TRBJ1-3; the D is unclear. The V and J ends lost 2 bases and 7 bases respectively, with 15 bases between them. The CDR3 covers 14 residues. The germline CDR1 and CDR2 sequences are GTSNPN and SVGIG (reference sequence). CDR3 sequence (DNA): TGTGCCTGGAGTTTCACGGGGATCGGGAACACCATATATTTT. It encodes CAWSFTGIGNTIYF.

The V call is TRBV7-2, the J call TRBJ1-5; TRBD1 is a possible D gene (6 bases). The germline gives CDR1 SGHTA, CDR2 FQGNSA. Trimming pared 5 bases from V and 7 bases from J, leaving 12 bases between. CDR3 length: 13 amino acids. CDR3 sequence: CASSPSGVQPQHF. CDR3 bases: TGTGCCAGCAGCCCTTCAGGGGTGCAGCCCCAGCATTTT.

This clone was seen just once. The CDR3 nucleotides read TGTGCCAGCAGCCGCCGACTAGCGGGAGACGAGCAGTACTTC. Protein sequence: CASSRRLAGDEQYF. The chain carries TRBV14 and TRBJ2-7; 12 bases map to TRBD2. CDR3 length equals 14 residues. Germline CDR1 SGHDN, CDR2 FVKESK. J lost 5 bases, V lost 4 bases, and 3 bases had no gene match. Full variable domain (remainder filled in from reference TRBV14 and TRBJ2-7): EAGVTQFPSHSVIEKGQTVTLRCDPISGHDNLYWYRRVMGKEIKFLLHFVKESKQDESGMPNNRFLAERTGGTYSTLKVQPAELEDSGVYFCASSRRLAGDEQYFGPGTRLTVT.

The V call is TRBV29-1, the J call TRBJ2-7, with D perhaps matching TRBD2 (5 bases). Germline V gives CDR1 SQVTM, CDR2 ANQGSEA. V was pared by 1 base and J by 6 bases, with 10 bases between. This CDR3 is 12 amino acids long. Here the CDR3 DNA reads TGCAGCGTTGAAGTCACCCGGGGCGAGCAGTACTTC. This codes for CSVEVTRGEQYF.

This chain joins TRBV27 and TRBJ2-3; 7 nucleotides agree with TRBD1. The CDR3 has 14 residues. CDR1 is MNHEY, CDR2 SMNVEV, per germline (reference sequence). V lost 6 bases and J lost 1; bases outside the gene matches: 4. The CDR3 spells CASRGDSRTDTQYF. In nucleotides, the CDR3 is TGTGCCAGCAGAGGGGACAGTCGCACAGATACGCAGTATTTT.

V gene TRBV28 combines with J gene TRBJ1-3; unclear D gene. The V gene lost 4 bases and the J gene lost 0 bases, with 7 bases spanning the gap. Germline-derived CDR1 and CDR2 are MDHEN and SYDVKM. CDR3 length equals 14 residues. DNA of the CDR3: TGTGCCAGCAGTTCGCATATCTCTGGAAACACCATATATTTT. Translated, it gives CASSSHISGNTIYF. The full variable domain, in which reference TRBV28 and TRBJ1-3 provide the parts outside the CDR3, is DVKVTQSSRYLVKRTGEKVFLECVQDMDHENMFWYRQDPGLGLRLIYFSYDVKMKEKGDIPEGYSVSREKKERFSLILESASTNQTSMYLCASSSHISGNTIYFGEGSWLTVV.

J is TRBJ2-1 and V is TRBV27, with a possible D match to TRBD2 (6 bases). Germline CDR1 reads MNHEY; CDR2 reads SMNVEV (reference sequence). This CDR3 contains 15 residues. The V end lost 5 bases, the J end lost 3 bases, and 14 bases lay between the germline ends. The CDR3 reads CASSKDGRVYNEQFF. The CDR3 DNA reads as TGTGCCAGCAGTAAGGACGGGAGAGTCTACAATGAGCAGTTCTTC.

The V gene is TRBV28, the J gene TRBJ1-2, with 7 bases identical to TRBD1. CDR1 is MDHEN and CDR2 is SYDVKM in the germline V gene. V lost 8 bases, J lost 4 bases, and 7 bases stayed unmatched. The CDR3 extends over 13 amino acids. The DNA for the CDR3 is TGTGCCAGCCGAGACACAGGGGTCTATGGCTACACCTTC. Its translation is CASRDTGVYGYTF.

This clone has only one observation. The chain carries TRBV12-3 or TRBV12-4 and TRBJ1-1, with unresolved D. The V and J ends lost 11 bases and 5 bases respectively, with 18 bases between them. CDR3 length: 13 residues. The CDR3 is CAGGTLLGTEAFF. The CDR3 coding sequence is TGTGCCGGAGGAACCCTCCTGGGGACTGAAGCTTTCTTT.

This chain connects TRBV4-1 to TRBJ1-2; no firm D call. The germline gives CDR1 MGHRA, CDR2 YSYEKL. The CDR3 is made up of 12 amino acids. Trimming removed 0 bases from V and 8 bases from J, with 7 bases in between. The CDR3 protein is CASSQDLRGYTF. The CDR3 DNA reads TGCGCCAGCAGCCAAGATCTCAGGGGCTACACCTTC.

This sequence joins TRBV7-9 and TRBJ1-5, with TRBD1 as a possible D gene (5 bases). The CDR3 is 14 residues long. The V gene's germline CDR1 is SEHNR and CDR2 FQNEAQ (reference sequence). V lost 2 bases and J lost 1, with 6 bases in between. The CDR3 coding sequence is TGTGCCAGCAGCTTAAGGGGCAGCAATCAGCCCCAGCATTTT. Protein sequence: CASSLRGSNQPQHF. The full variable domain, completed using reference TRBV7-9 and TRBJ1-5, is DTGVSQNPRHKITKRGQNVTFRCDPISEHNRLYWYRQTLGQGPEFLTYFQNEAQLEKSRLLSDRFSAERPKGSFSTLEIQRTEQGDSAMYLCASSLRGSNQPQHFGDGTRLSIL.

The chain combines TRBV10-1 with TRBJ1-1, with 9 bases aligning to TRBD1. This CDR3 is 14 amino acids long. The ends lost 5 bases at V and 4 bases at J; junction bases unmatched: 5. Germline CDR1 is WNHNN and CDR2 is SYGVQD (reference sequence). The CDR3 loop reads CASSPTGGFTEAFF. The CDR3 DNA follows: TGCGCCAGCAGTCCGACAGGGGGATTCACTGAAGCTTTCTTT.

The rearrangement uses TRBV5-4 and TRBJ1-1; a weak D match, TRBD1 (5 bases). Trimming took 0 bases from V and 1 from J, leaving 13 bases between them. The CDR3 extends over 16 amino acids. The germline gives CDR1 SGHNT, CDR2 YYREEE (reference sequence). The CDR3 here is CASSLGGVLANTEAFF. The CDR3 nucleotides are TGTGCCAGCAGCTTGGGGGGGGTTCTGGCGAACACTGAAGCTTTCTTT.